The present TCR beta chain was sequenced within a study of T-cell reconstitution after alpha-beta-depleted transplantation in children. Deletions cut 0 bases from V and 6 bases from J, with 5 bases between. In germline, CDR1 is SGHTA, CDR2 FQGNSA. The CDR3 sequence is 13 residues long. This sample's TCRbeta library carried unique molecular identifier barcodes. MiXCR was run by TCRdb on the PCR reads, yielding one entry per CDR3 protein. Of some 520,000 distinct CDR3 sequences listed, around a third are singletons. This chain links TRBV7-2 with TRBJ2-2; D is unclear. The input for sequencing was PBMCs from the stem cell graft donor, taken from the stem cell graft. The TCR originated in a human donor who donated a stem cell graft to a child with aplastic anemia. The CDR3 nucleotides are TGTGCCAGCAGCTTAGCCCCGGCCGGGGAGCTGTTTTTT. Protein sequence: CASSLAPAGELFF.